This T cell receptor beta chain was retrieved from a study of T cells in Graves' hyperthyroidism and ophthalmopathy. This clonotype was seen at least ten times. As yet, its antigen is unknown. TCR beta CDR3 regions were amplified from RNA. The TCR CDR3 first-round RT-PCR relied on the HTBI primer set. TCRdb fed the multiplex PCR reads into MiXCR, producing one record per CDR3 protein. The sample includes roughly 640,000 distinct CDR3 sequences, about 16% seen only once; the top ten take under 3.5%. Germline V CDR1 and CDR2: MNHEY, SVGAGI. V lost 0 bases to trimming and J lost 5 bases; unmatched junction nucleotides: 4. The CDR3 covers 15 residues. Study-wide results and limits: Blood also carried most thyroid clonotypes expanded above 0.001. The authors' 13 V-J model separated ophthalmopathy from stable hyperthyroidism. The model foresaw ophthalmopathy a median around 6.8 months prior to onset.

Sample: blood. V gene TRBV6-5 combines with J gene TRBJ2-1, with 7 bases fitting TRBD2. The sequence derives from a woman aged 40 to 50 with Graves' ophthalmopathy. CDR3 nucleotides: TGTGCCAGCAGTTACTCTGGCGGGGGTAACAATGAGCAGTTCTTC. It encodes CASSYSGGGNNEQFF.